The 22 T cell receptor beta chains given below trace back to one sample, sequenced in a study of T cell responses to AZD1222 COVID-19 vaccine. Data came from immunoSEQ multiplex PCR; TCRdb stores just in-frame clones and leaves some out. The table shows 100,000 to 150,000 clones, with approximately 85% occurring only once. The sequencing here drew on peripheral blood, taken 28 days after the second AZD1222 dose. These receptors all come from an adult who received the AZD1222 COVID-19 vaccine.

This chain connects TRBV10-1 to TRBJ1-2; the match to TRBD1 covers 10 bases. Germline-derived CDR1 and CDR2 are WNHNN and SYGVQD (reference sequence). This CDR3 contains 15 residues. With 0 bases clipped from V and 2 bases from J, the junction kept 0 bases outside the gene matches. This chain's CDR3 is CASSESGQGNYGYTF. The CDR3 DNA reads TGCGCCAGCAGTGAGTCGGGACAGGGGAACTATGGCTACACCTTC.

V gene TRBV5-1 combines with J gene TRBJ2-7; 11 bases match TRBD2. Germline V gene lookup returns CDR1 SGHRS and CDR2 YFSETQ. Trimming at V came to 1 base and at J to 3 bases, leaving 3 bases not matched to a gene. The CDR3 runs to 15 residues. The CDR3 DNA reads TGCGCCAGCAGCTTGACCGGGACTAGCGGCTACGAGCAGTACTTC. It encodes CASSLTGTSGYEQYF.

V and J are TRBV19 and TRBJ2-4; D perhaps matches TRBD2 (6 bases). Between the trimmed V and J ends, which lost 5 bases and 1 base, there was a span of 12 bases. From germline, CDR1 is LNHDA and CDR2 SQIVND (reference sequence). The CDR3 covers 15 residues. CDR3 DNA: TGTGCCAGTAGTTACGGGAGAAGGGCCAAAAACATTCAGTACTTC. It is translated as CASSYGRRAKNIQYF.

This clone was detected only once. V gene TRBV9 combines with J gene TRBJ2-7, with TRBD2 matching over 7 bases. The V and J ends lost 0 bases and 1 base, in that order; junction bases with no gene match: 7. The CDR3 is made up of 16 amino acids. CDR1 and CDR2 (germline): SGDLS, YYNGEE. The CDR3 sequence is CASSVDGGGVSYEQYF. The DNA of the CDR3 is TGTGCCAGCAGCGTAGATGGGGGAGGGGTATCCTACGAGCAGTACTTC.

The chain employs TRBV7-2 and TRBJ2-5, with 12 bases that match TRBD1. With V trimmed by 3 bases and J by 5 bases, 7 bases remained unmatched. Germline CDR1 SGHTA, CDR2 FQGNSA. The length of the CDR3 is 16 residues. The CDR3 loop reads CASSFTGTGGYETQYF. DNA for the CDR3: TGTGCCAGCAGCTTCACCGGGACAGGGGGCTACGAGACCCAGTACTTC.

The gene calls are TRBV7-9 and TRBJ2-7; 8 nucleotides align to TRBD1. The CDR3 is 15 residues long. CDR1 and CDR2 from the germline V gene are SEHNR and FQNEAQ (reference sequence). With 1 base clipped from V and 7 bases from J, the junction kept 9 bases outside the gene matches. The CDR3 DNA reads as TGTGCCAGCAGCTTAGTGAGCAGGGGGCTTCAGGAGCAGTACTTC. Translated: CASSLVSRGLQEQYF.

V and J are TRBV14 and TRBJ1-6, with D uncertain. Trimming stripped 1 base from V and 10 bases from J, with 11 bases between. This CDR3 region has 14 residues. In germline, CDR1 is SGHDN, CDR2 FVKESK. The CDR3 protein is CASSQGWVVSPLHF. The CDR3 DNA reads as TGTGCCAGCAGCCAAGGATGGGTAGTGTCACCCCTCCACTTT.

This clone was observed once. The chain combines TRBV28 with TRBJ2-3; D is unclear. Trimming shortened V by 6 bases and J by 2 bases, and 21 bases separated the two germline ends. Germline V lookup: CDR1 MDHEN, CDR2 SYDVKM. The CDR3 sequence is 17 residues long. The CDR3 here is CASSSYQHNVVTDTQYF. The CDR3 DNA reads TGTGCCAGCAGCTCCTACCAACACAACGTGGTCACAGATACGCAGTATTTT.

V and J are TRBV7-8 and TRBJ1-3; weak D call: TRBD1 (5 bases). CDR1 SGHVS and CDR2 FQNEAQ come from the germline V gene. CDR3 length equals 18 residues. With 6 bases removed from V and 0 bases from J, the gap between germline ends came to 21 bases. The CDR3 DNA is TGTGCCAGCAGTCCTACAGGCGGTTGGGGAAACTCTGGAAACACCATATATTTT. It yields the protein CASSPTGGWGNSGNTIYF.

The J gene is TRBJ2-1, the V gene TRBV28; D is perhaps TRBD2 (7 bases). From germline, CDR1 is MDHEN and CDR2 SYDVKM. The CDR3 spans 15 residues. V was trimmed by 6 bases and J by 0 bases, leaving 12 bases between them. The CDR3 bases are TGTGCCAGCAGCCCCGGGGGGCCCTCCTACAATGAGCAGTTCTTC. This encodes CASSPGGPSYNEQFF. Based on the CDR3 plus reference TRBV28 and TRBJ2-1, the full variable domain is DVKVTQSSRYLVKRTGEKVFLECVQDMDHENMFWYRQDPGLGLRLIYFSYDVKMKEKGDIPEGYSVSREKKERFSLILESASTNQTSMYLCASSPGGPSYNEQFFGPGTRLTVL.

The CDR3 sequence: CASSALGQGNYGYTF. For the CDR3, the DNA is TGCGCCAGCAGCGCACTAGGACAGGGGAACTATGGCTACACCTTC. The rearrangement links TRBV5-1 to TRBJ1-2; 9 nucleotides align to TRBD1. From germline, CDR1 is SGHRS and CDR2 YFSETQ. There are 15 residues in the CDR3. Trimming took 4 bases from V and 2 from J; bases not matched to a gene: 6.

The J gene is TRBJ2-7, the V gene TRBV7-6; 8 nucleotides line up with TRBD1. Germline loops: CDR1 SGHVS, CDR2 FNYEAQ. Losses at the gene ends were 5 bases for V and 7 bases for J; bases not matched to a gene: 13. The CDR3 runs 15 residues. DNA of the CDR3: TGTGCCAGCAGCCACGGGGGACAGGACAAGGGGGAGCAGTACTTC. Its translation: CASSHGGQDKGEQYF.

The rearrangement uses TRBV5-1 and TRBJ1-4; possibly TRBD1 for D (6 bases). Trimming left V 4 bases short and J 8 bases short, with 18 bases between. Germline V gene data show CDR1 as SGHRS and CDR2 as YFSETQ. This CDR3 has 15 amino acids. The CDR3 reads CASSQGSTGGEKLFF. The CDR3 region has the DNA TGCGCCAGCAGCCAAGGGTCGACAGGTGGGGAAAAACTGTTTTTT.

The chain combines TRBV4-1 with TRBJ2-1; D ambiguous. Trimming cost V 0 bases and J 10 bases, with 10 bases left between them. The CDR3 has 13 amino acids. In germline, CDR1 is MGHRA, CDR2 YSYEKL. CDR3 coding DNA: TGCGCCAGCAGCCAAGATCGATGGGGAGAGCAGTTCTTC. Translation gives CASSQDRWGEQFF.

The rearrangement uses TRBV6-5 and TRBJ1-1; D gene ambiguous. The V and J ends lost 2 bases and 0 bases respectively, with 7 bases between them. Germline loops: CDR1 MNHEY, CDR2 SVGAGI. The CDR3 sequence is 14 residues long. The CDR3 DNA follows: TGTGCCAGCAGTTACACGGTAGTGAACACTGAAGCTTTCTTT. Protein: CASSYTVVNTEAFF.

The CDR3 bases are TGTGCCAGCAGGGGCTATGAGACCCAGTACTTC. It codes for CASRGYETQYF. The chain employs TRBV25-1 and TRBJ2-5, with D hard to call. The germline V gene encodes CDR1 MGHDK and CDR2 SYGVNS. This CDR3 has 11 residues. Trimming removed 6 bases at V and 5 bases at J, with 7 bases between.

This chain uses TRBV27 with TRBJ1-6; D is uncertain. The CDR3 length is 12 residues. V lost 5 bases to trimming and J lost 7 bases, with 6 bases between them. Germline-derived CDR1 and CDR2 are MNHEY and SMNVEV (reference sequence). The CDR3 nucleotides are TGTGCCAGCAGTGAAGTGAATTCACCCCTCCACTTT. Its protein product is CASSEVNSPLHF.

The J gene is TRBJ2-7, the V gene TRBV28, with 12 bases aligning to TRBD1. The germline V gene encodes CDR1 MDHEN and CDR2 SYDVKM. Trimming removed 9 bases from V and 4 bases from J; junction bases left unmatched: 7. The CDR3 length is 14 residues. The CDR3 sequence: CASCGTGGRYEQYF. CDR3 in DNA: TGTGCCAGTTGCGGGACAGGGGGCAGGTACGAGCAGTACTTC.

V and J are TRBV6-6 and TRBJ2-3; 7 bases match TRBD1. The germline V gene has CDR1 MNHNY and CDR2 SVGAGI (reference sequence). The CDR3 has 15 amino acids. The V gene end was trimmed by 6 bases and the J gene end by 0 bases; junction bases not matched to a gene: 6. CDR3 protein: CASSQQGTSTDTQYF. CDR3 in DNA: TGTGCCAGCAGCCAACAGGGGACAAGCACAGATACGCAGTATTTT.

The chain employs TRBV5-6 and TRBJ1-2; D is ambiguous. The CDR3 is 14 residues long. Trimming shortened V by 0 bases and J by 0 bases, and 6 bases separated the two germline ends. Looked up from germline, CDR1 is SGHDT and CDR2 is YYEEEE. The DNA of the CDR3 is TGTGCCAGCAGCTTGGCGGCAGCTAACTATGGCTACACCTTC. Residues: CASSLAAANYGYTF.

CDR3 amino acids: CASTPGGETDTQYF. The CDR3 bases are TGTGCCAGCACCCCAGGCGGGGAAACAGATACGCAGTATTTT. V gene TRBV6-5 combines with J gene TRBJ2-3; possible D gene TRBD2, 6 bases. This CDR3 is built from 14 residues. The ends were cut back, 7 bases at V and 3 bases at J, with 14 bases in the middle. Germline CDR1 and CDR2: MNHEY and SVGAGI.

This rearrangement joins TRBV24-1 to TRBJ1-4; D not certain. Trimming cost V 2 bases and J 7 bases, with 10 bases left between them. The CDR3 is 14 amino acids. Germline V gives CDR1 KGHDR, CDR2 SFDVKD. The CDR3 DNA is TGTGCCACCAGTGATTCCCAGGATGTTGAAAAACTGTTTTTT. Protein sequence: CATSDSQDVEKLFF.